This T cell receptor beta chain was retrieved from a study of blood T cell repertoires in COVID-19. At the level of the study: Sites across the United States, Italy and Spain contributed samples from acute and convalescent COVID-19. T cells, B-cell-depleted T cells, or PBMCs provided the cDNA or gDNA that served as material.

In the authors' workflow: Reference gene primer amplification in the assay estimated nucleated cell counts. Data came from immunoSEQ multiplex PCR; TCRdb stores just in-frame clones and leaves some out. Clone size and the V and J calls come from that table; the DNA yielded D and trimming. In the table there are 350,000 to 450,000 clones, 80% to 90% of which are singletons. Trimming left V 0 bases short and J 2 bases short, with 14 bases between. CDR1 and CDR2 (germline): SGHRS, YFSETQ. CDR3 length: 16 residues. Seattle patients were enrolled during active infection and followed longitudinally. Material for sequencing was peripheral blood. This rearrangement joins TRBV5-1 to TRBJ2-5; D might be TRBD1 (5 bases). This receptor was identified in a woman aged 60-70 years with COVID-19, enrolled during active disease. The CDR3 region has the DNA TGCGCCAGCAGCTTGGGCCCGCAGGGATTACAAGAGACCCAGTACTTC. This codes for CASSLGPQGLQETQYF.